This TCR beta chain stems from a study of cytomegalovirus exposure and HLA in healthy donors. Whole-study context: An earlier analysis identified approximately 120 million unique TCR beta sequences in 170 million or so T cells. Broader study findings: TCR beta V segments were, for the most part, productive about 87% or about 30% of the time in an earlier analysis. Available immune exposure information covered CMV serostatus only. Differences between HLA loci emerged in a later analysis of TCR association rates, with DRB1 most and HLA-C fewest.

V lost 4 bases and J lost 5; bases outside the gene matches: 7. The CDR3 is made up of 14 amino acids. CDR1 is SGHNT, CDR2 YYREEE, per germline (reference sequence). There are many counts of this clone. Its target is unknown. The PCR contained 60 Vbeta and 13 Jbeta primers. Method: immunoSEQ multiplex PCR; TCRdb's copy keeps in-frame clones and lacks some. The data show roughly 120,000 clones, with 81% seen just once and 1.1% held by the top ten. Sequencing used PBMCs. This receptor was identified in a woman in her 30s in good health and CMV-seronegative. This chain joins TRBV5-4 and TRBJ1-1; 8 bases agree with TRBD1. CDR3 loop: CASSATDRGTEAFF. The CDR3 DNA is TGTGCCAGCAGCGCAACCGACAGGGGAACTGAAGCTTTCTTT.